This TCR beta chain emerged from a study of cytomegalovirus exposure and HLA in healthy donors. Study-level findings and limits: Among the most significant clusters, several appeared linked to common viral pathogens in a later analysis. Diagnosis of cytomegalovirus status made by the classifier reportedly showed high specificity and sensitivity.

This CDR3 comprises 16 residues. With 4 bases clipped from V and 5 bases from J, the junction kept 9 bases outside the gene matches. Germline-derived CDR1 and CDR2 are SGHAT and FQNNGV. 60 Vbeta and 13 Jbeta primers were used in PCR. Generated by immunoSEQ multiplex PCR, the TCRdb table keeps only in-frame clones and is missing some. The table shows over 95,000 clones, with about 77% occurring only once. As regards this clone: Its antigen is still unknown.

The sequence was collected from a middle-aged man in good health and CMV-seronegative. This sequence joins TRBV11-2 and TRBJ2-3, with TRBD2 matching 10 bases. The sequenced material came from PBMCs. In DNA, the CDR3 is TGTGCCAGCAGCTCCTGGCTAGCGGGAGCAAGAGATACGCAGTATTTT. Translation gives CASSSWLAGARDTQYF.